This T cell receptor beta chain was identified during a study of blood T cells in healthy people across ages. General study results and limits: Naive CD4+ cells and diversity were both higher in long-lived donors than in aged donors. The recorded TCR beta diversity per million T cells decreased in a roughly linear manner with age.

A second 7 to 11 cycle PCR used barcoded and J-beta primers. Every cDNA molecule carried a tag from a template-switch adaptor bearing 12 random nucleotides. TCRdb independently ran MiXCR on the 5' RACE reads; one entry per CDR3 protein. Of 890,000 or so distinct CDR3 sequences detected, 60% to 80% appear once; the ten largest clones hold 25% to 35%. CDR1 DFQATT and CDR2 SNEGSKA come from the germline V gene (reference sequence). The J segment lost 0 bases and the V segment lost 3 bases, leaving 13 bases of the junction unmatched. The length of the CDR3 is 17 residues. This clonotype was recorded once. No antigen is known for it. Drawing of peripheral blood yielded ten milliliters from each donor.

The rearrangement uses TRBV20-1 and TRBJ1-1; 7 bases line up with TRBD1. The sample consisted of blood. This sequence originates from a man aged 25 to 40 in good health. DNA of the CDR3: TGCAGTGCTAGGGGGGGGATCCTGGGACAGATGAACACTGAAGCTTTCTTT. This translates into CSARGGILGQMNTEAFF.